Sequencing of this T cell receptor (beta chain) was carried out in a study of cytomegalovirus exposure and HLA in healthy donors (dated by TCRdb to 2015 to 2018). Broadly, across the study: An earlier analysis of around 600 of the donors reported roughly 270 Gb of sequence data and some 120 million unique TCR beta sequences from 150 million to 200 million T cells. Several DR-DQ haplotypes were handled as single units for association and clustering because linkage in the cohort was strong. Typing coverage differed by locus: A, B, C, DRB1 and DQB1 were typed in roughly 620-630 donors, DQA1 in approximately 520, DPA1 in some 610, and DPB1 in just under 490. About 300 gigabases of sequencing data and some 85 million unique TCR sequences were included in an early release covering about 700 HLA-typed donors. The study aimed to test whether cataloging public T cell receptors could reveal signatures of past pathogen exposure. Rather than drawing on any new phenotypic data, the later analysis identified candidate immune exposures from TCR beta sequences and the way those sequences occurred across donors. Of the roughly 400 genotyped donors, about 80% fell in the genetic ancestry cluster associated with self-reported Caucasian donors. In a later analysis, previously published TCR beta repertoires from fewer than 750 donors were re-analyzed and high-resolution HLA genotyping was added so that TCR occurrence patterns could be studied. On average, about 200,000 unique TCR beta nucleotide sequences were sequenced per donor among 398 genotyped donors of the cohort, with roughly 18% of those sequences being non-productive. Besides the first cohort of under 700 subjects, a separate validation cohort made up of over 95 different subjects was used. Donor age, sex, ethnicity and CMV serostatus were compiled together with the repertoire data. A later genetic analysis took genome-wide SNP genotypes for about 55% of the 666 donors and used that subset as a discovery cohort. To predict cytomegalovirus infection status, the study brought together high-throughput TCR immunosequencing, statistical association of individual TCRs with disease status, and machine learning. Both class I and class II loci were covered by HLA typing, at four-digit resolution. An earlier analysis of 587 of the donors applied high-throughput TCR beta sequencing to assess whether each TCR beta V gene segment acted as functional or pseudogenic. Using immunosequencing, the study profiled T cell repertoires from 550 to 750 subjects and related those repertoires to cytomegalovirus serostatus. Every repertoire in the discovery cohort had been generated on one and the same sequencing platform.

The germline ends are 15 bases apart after V is trimmed by 7 bases and J by 2 bases. From cysteine to phenylalanine, the CDR3 is 15 amino acids long. Left in the record is the CDR3 DNA by itself, 45 bases read in frame from the first base. According to the germline V gene, CDR1 reads SNHLY and CDR2 reads FYNNEI. The cohort consisted of hundreds of healthy bone marrow donors. At the time of sampling, every cohort member was nominally healthy, though immune exposures that went unrecorded were likely present. The donor tested CMV seronegative, placing the donor among the roughly 350 seronegative members of the cohort. Each donor provided a peripheral blood sample, and peripheral blood mononuclear cells were used for TCR beta sequencing. The Qiagen DNeasy Blood Extraction Kit was used to extract genomic DNA from the blood cell samples. As for this clone: There is no known antigen for this receptor. Qualities for individual bases were not recorded, and no much larger clone is one base off.

Libraries were made using the immunoSEQ multiplex PCR assay. The multiplex PCR relied on a mix of 60 forward primers for TCR Vbeta segments and 13 reverse primers for TCR Jbeta segments. Amplification of the CDR3 region of rearranged TCR beta genes was performed with a multiplex PCR assay on genomic DNA. Amplified TCR beta libraries were sequenced as 87-base-pair reads on the Illumina HiSeq System. As for the original processing: A later analysis counted around 72 million unique TCR beta chains across the 600 to 850 repertoires, and around 12 million of these chains were shared by at least two donors. To remove PCR and sequencing errors, raw reads were error-corrected and collapsed into unique sequences using a nearest-neighbor algorithm that merged closely related sequences. CDR3 sequences were aligned to IMGT reference sequences to assign V, D and J gene segments. For a sequence to be retained, at least a six-nucleotide match to both a V gene segment and a J gene segment was required. A rearrangement was called productive if the CDR3 had no stop codons and remained in frame with V and J, and every other rearrangement was called non-productive. Following IMGT convention, CDR3 was defined as the stretch from the second conserved V-encoded cysteine up to the conserved J-encoded phenylalanine. Sequences without an unambiguous match to a single V gene segment were excluded from the earlier analysis of approximately 560 of the donors. In an earlier analysis of roughly 600 of the donors, a V segment was called functional when productive rearrangements were above 56.7%, and segregating when the standard deviation between donors exceeded 5%. A statistical classification framework was built for diagnosing cytomegalovirus status from the catalog of TCR beta chain sequences. A later analysis assigned V and J genes by comparing TCR nucleotide sequences with IMGT/GENE-DB human TR gene sequences. The TCRdist pipeline was used in a later analysis to assign CDR3 sequences and most-parsimonious VDJ recombination scenarios. In a later analysis, each TCR beta chain was defined by its CDR3 amino acid sequence together with its V-gene family, and reads without a unique V-gene family were excluded. To address suspected cross-contamination and a sequencing artifact, a later analysis removed under 600 highly shared, low-generation-probability nucleotide sequences. In a later analysis, a clonal expansion index for each public chain was calculated from normalized within-repertoire ranks of inferred template counts. In a later analysis, generation probabilities were computed with a VDJ recombination model fitted to out-of-frame rearrangements, and the resulting probabilities were checked against IGoR. Hypergeometric tests were used in a later analysis to score TCR-TCR, TCR-HLA and TCR-CMV co-occurrence, with a repertoire-size bias correction applied to the TCR pairs. False discovery rates were estimated in a later analysis by permuting HLA or CMV assignments 20 times. In a later analysis, co-occurring TCRs were grouped using DBSCAN, and TCRdist sequence similarity was added for clustering within HLA-allele-positive subsets. Repertoires with fewer than 30,000 or more than 120,000 public chains were left out of co-occurrence clustering, as were a few repertoires with anomalous nucleotide sharing. TCRdb limited this immuneACCESS table to in-frame rearrangements with V and J called. A share of clones is missing; checked studies link under half to unresolved V genes, and the rest is unexplained. D and trimming were read from the DNA, whereas the V and J calls and clone size are those reported in that table. The sample profile shows 150,000 to 200,000 clones; about 65% of them were found once. Jointly, the top ten make up around 1.5% of the sample.

General study outcomes and caveats: In a later analysis, HLA-associated TCR beta chains showed more clonal expansion and lower generation probabilities than non-associated chains that were equally common. In an earlier analysis of more than 500 of the donors, most TCR beta V segments appeared in productive rearrangements about 90% or about 30% of the time, broadly matching IMGT annotations. In both the original and validation cohorts, the classifier was reported to diagnose cytomegalovirus status with high specificity and sensitivity. Linkage disequilibrium might explain the correlated functional status among segregating V segments, but an unknown experimental factor could not be excluded. Because counts were too low, roughly 18 rarely observed V segments, including chromosome 9 orphons, were left out of the earlier analysis of roughly 600 of the donors. A further reported finding was that TCR beta sequences accurately predicted the HLA-A and HLA-B alleles for most subjects in the first cohort. A few of the identified cytomegalovirus-associated TCR beta chains were confirmed in vitro to be specific for cytomegalovirus antigens. Specific HLA alleles were associated with 15,000 to 20,000 TCR beta sequences at a false discovery rate of 0.05 in a later analysis. Sequencing depth was assumed to be roughly uniform across donors in the presence/absence analyses, though that assumption may not hold. V-gene and J-gene trimming of TCR beta chains was associated with a missense DCLRE1C variant in a later genetic analysis, and the association was replicated in an independent cohort. The 87-base-pair reads could not distinguish some IMGT-functional V segments, including TRBV6-2 and TRBV6-3, so those segments were excluded. The cohort was sequenced for TCR beta chains only, and without alpha or paired-chain data the features that could be detected were limited. In a later genetic analysis, fewer N-insertions in productive TCRs were reported among donors in an Asian-associated ancestry cluster than the roughly 700-donor mean. HLA typing was unavailable for some donors at each locus, so association tests used only the typed subset. In a later analysis, TCR association rates were found to vary across HLA loci, with the most associated TCRs seen for DRB1 alleles and the fewest for HLA-C alleles. According to a later analysis, most CMV-associated TCR beta chains appeared to be HLA-restricted, and the HLA associations seemed to be driven largely by CMV exposure. CMV serostatus was the only immune exposure information available for the cohort. When HLA alleles, especially DR and DQ, strongly co-occurred, attributing TCR associations to individual alleles was difficult. In the study, approximately 160 TCR beta chains were listed as associated with cytomegalovirus. According to the authors, the approach could potentially be generalized to other disease states and immunological phenotypes. According to a later analysis, parvovirus B19, influenza, CMV and Epstein-Barr virus appeared linked to several top co-occurrence clusters. Most TCR sequences were observed very rarely across donors, whereas some public TCRs were present in many individuals. The sequencing pipeline was judged likely to have produced a cluster of highly shared sequence variants as a technical artifact.

The sample was PBMCs. The clonotype originates from a girl under 18 in good health and CMV-seronegative. The V and J segments used are TRBV2 and TRBJ1-3, and TRBD1 may be the D gene, going by 5 matching bases. The nucleotide sequence is given as TGTGCCAGCACCCCGAATTGGGGGGCTGGAAACACCATATATTTT. Its protein is CASTPNWGAGNTIYF.